This T cell receptor (beta chain) came from a study of T cells in Graves' hyperthyroidism and ophthalmopathy. The CDR3 consists of 14 residues. The junction had 7 bases not matched to a gene; V was cut back by 5 bases and J by 7 bases. Germline V gene lookup returns CDR1 MRHNA and CDR2 SNTAGT. This clonotype was observed at least ten times. What it recognizes is unknown. The TCR beta CDR3 regions underwent amplification using RNA transcripts as the source. First-round RT-PCR of the TCR CDR3 relied on the HTBI primer set. One entry per CDR3 protein results from TCRdb running MiXCR on the multiplex PCR reads. The data contain under 400,000 distinct CDR3 sequences, over 15% of them seen just once; the ten biggest clones take up about 16%. Study-level points and caveats: Among thyroid clonotypes expanded above 0.001, most also appeared in blood.

Specimen: blood. V is TRBV6-4 and J is TRBJ1-2; 10 bases fit TRBD1. The clonotype was recovered from a woman between 35 and 50 years old with Graves' ophthalmopathy. This chain's CDR3 is CASSPDRGMGGYTF. The CDR3 DNA follows: TGTGCCAGCAGTCCGGACAGGGGGATGGGTGGCTACACCTTC.